Reported below is one TCR beta chain. Its antigen is as yet unknown. These data come from a study of circulating and synovial CD4+ cells in juvenile arthritis. Using immunoSEQ multiplex PCR, the repertoire was profiled, and TCRdb retains in-frame clones only, with some absent. The sample carries 34,000 or so clones, roughly 94% recorded once. This CDR3 has 15 residues. The germline gives CDR1 SGHTA, CDR2 FQGNSA. Trimming cost V 1 base and J 8 bases, with 17 bases left between them. General observations from the study: Circulating pathogenic-like lymphocytes shared a substantially higher fraction of CDR3 sequences with synovium than bulk blood. Diversity here was lower than in bulk blood CD4 cells.

Patients with active juvenile idiopathic arthritis donated these samples. The chain uses TRBV7-2 and TRBJ1-2; TRBD1 might be the D (5 bases). Input material: CD4+ T cells from blood. This receptor was identified in a human donor with juvenile idiopathic arthritis. CDR3 DNA: TGTGCCAGCAGCTTAGGGGCGGGGTCGGGGGTCGGCTACACCTTC. Its protein is CASSLGAGSGVGYTF.